The present entry profiles one TCR beta chain with its context. MiXCR, applied by TCRdb to the reads, yields one record per CDR3 protein. Of a few hundred thousand distinct CDR3 sequences listed, approximately 15% were seen once; the top ten hold around 9%. The data stem from a study of T cell repertoires in cytomegalovirus infection. The CDR3 length is 14 residues. Germline V gene data show CDR1 as SQVTM and CDR2 as ANQGSEA. Trimming shortened V by 7 bases and J by 8 bases, and 23 bases separated the two germline ends. This rearrangement joins TRBV29-1 to TRBJ1-2; a weak D match, TRBD1 (5 bases). The origin of this receptor is a human donor in good health (CMV status not recorded). Some clones in this sample may be carry-over from other donors' samples. The sample was PBMCs. The CDR3 coding sequence is TGCAGCGCCGAAATTGTAGATGGGGCGGTGGGCTACACCTTC. This encodes CSAEIVDGAVGYTF.